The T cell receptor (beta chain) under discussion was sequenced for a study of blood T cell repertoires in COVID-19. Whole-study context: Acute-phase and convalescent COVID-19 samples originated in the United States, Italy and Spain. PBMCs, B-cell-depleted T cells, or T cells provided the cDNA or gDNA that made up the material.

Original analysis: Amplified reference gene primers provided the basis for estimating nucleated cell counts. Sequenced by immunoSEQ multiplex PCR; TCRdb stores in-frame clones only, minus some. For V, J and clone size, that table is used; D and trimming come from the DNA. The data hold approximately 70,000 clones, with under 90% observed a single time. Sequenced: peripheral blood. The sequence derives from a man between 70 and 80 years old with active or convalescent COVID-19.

CDR3 nucleotides: TGTGCCAGCAGCTCATTGACAGGGCTTGAAAAACTGTTTTTT. Residues: CASSSLTGLEKLFF. The rearrangement links TRBV27 to TRBJ1-4; TRBD1 matches at 7 bases. With 6 bases clipped from V and 7 bases from J, the junction kept 8 bases outside the gene matches. This CDR3 region has 14 residues. Germline CDR1 and CDR2: MNHEY and SMNVEV (reference sequence).